The 29 T cell receptor beta chains below all came from one sample that was sequenced in a study of CD8 T cells in Susac syndrome. Reverse transcription of about 0.45 to 1 ug RNA was carried out with random hexamers. TCRdb itself ran the immunoSEQ multiplex PCR reads through MiXCR, one entry per CDR3 protein. The sample lists about 280,000 distinct CDR3 sequences, about 85% occurring once. The sequenced sample consisted of CD8+ T cells from PBMCs. The receptors shown here come from a human donor with multiple sclerosis.

This sequence joins TRBV20-1 and TRBJ2-7; D gene uncertain. This CDR3 is 13 amino acids long. V dropped 5 bases and J dropped 3 bases, with 14 bases sitting between them. CDR1 and CDR2 from the germline V gene are DFQATT and SNEGSKA (reference sequence). The CDR3 spells CSARPYTGYEQYF. The CDR3 DNA reads as TGCAGTGCTCGGCCTTACACGGGCTACGAGCAGTACTTC.

As DNA, the CDR3 is TGTGCCAGCAGCTTTCCGGACACTTCTAGCTCCTATAATTCACCCCTCCACTTT. Protein: CASSFPDTSSSYNSPLHF. This chain uses TRBV5-4 with TRBJ1-6; a possible D gene is TRBD1 (5 bases). This CDR3 has 18 amino acids. Trimming took off 2 bases at V and 0 bases at J, with 15 bases between the two ends. The V gene's germline CDR1 is SGHNT and CDR2 YYREEE (reference sequence).

The rearrangement uses TRBV28 and TRBJ2-3; D uncertain. V lost 2 bases, J lost 4 bases, and 13 bases lay in between. CDR3 size: 15 residues. The germline V gene has CDR1 MDHEN and CDR2 SYDVKM. This CDR3 is CASSLLPSRADTQYF. CDR3 coding DNA: TGTGCCAGCAGTTTACTTCCTTCGCGCGCAGATACGCAGTATTTT. The variable domain in full, with the rest retrieved from reference TRBV28 and TRBJ2-3, is DVKVTQSSRYLVKRTGEKVFLECVQDMDHENMFWYRQDPGLGLRLIYFSYDVKMKEKGDIPEGYSVSREKKERFSLILESASTNQTSMYLCASSLLPSRADTQYFGPGTRLTVL.

This rearrangement joins TRBV6-1 to TRBJ2-1; 10 bases line up with TRBD2. From germline, CDR1 is MNHNS and CDR2 SASEGT. CDR3 length: 15 amino acids. V lost 8 bases to trimming and J lost 5 bases; unmatched junction nucleotides: 9. The CDR3 region is CASGRTSGNHNEQFF. CDR3 bases: TGTGCCAGCGGCCGGACTAGCGGAAATCACAATGAGCAGTTCTTC.

J is TRBJ2-5 and V is TRBV30; no firm D call. V lost 5 bases, J lost 6 bases, and 10 bases lay in between. The CDR3 runs to 11 residues. Germline-derived CDR1 and CDR2 are GTSNPN and SVGIG (reference sequence). CDR3 nucleotides: TGTGCCTGGCAACGAGTACAGACCCAGTACTTC. This sequence encodes CAWQRVQTQYF.

V usage is TRBV9 and J usage is TRBJ2-7, with a possible D match to TRBD1 (6 bases). Trimming took 3 bases from V and 4 from J, leaving 17 bases between them. Germline CDR1 and CDR2: SGDLS and YYNGEE. The CDR3 runs to 15 residues. In nucleotides, the CDR3 is TGTGCCAGCAGCGCAGCTGACAGGCCCGGGTACGAGCAGTACTTC. Protein sequence: CASSAADRPGYEQYF.

This chain links TRBV27 with TRBJ2-1, with 7 bases aligning to TRBD2. The length of the CDR3 is 16 residues. The ends lost 0 bases at V and 5 bases at J; junction bases unmatched: 7. CDR1 is MNHEY and CDR2 is SMNVEV in the germline V gene (reference sequence). CDR3 region: CASSLSAGEENNEQFF. CDR3 sequence (DNA): TGTGCCAGCAGTTTATCGGCGGGAGAAGAAAACAATGAGCAGTTCTTC.

CDR3: CASSPRPGTSGRLYEQYF. The CDR3 DNA sequence: TGTGCCAGCAGCCCGAGACCCGGGACTAGCGGGAGGCTCTACGAGCAGTACTTC. V usage is TRBV5-6 and J usage is TRBJ2-7; 15 nucleotides agree with TRBD2. Trimming cost V 4 bases and J 3 bases; bases outside gene matches: 11. Per the germline V gene, CDR1 is SGHDT and CDR2 is YYEEEE. CDR3 length: 18 residues.

V usage is TRBV5-4 and J usage is TRBJ2-7, with TRBD2 matching 7 bases. Losses at the gene ends were 0 bases for V and 0 bases for J; bases not matched to a gene: 6. The CDR3 contains 16 residues. The V gene's germline CDR1 is SGHNT and CDR2 YYREEE (reference sequence). CDR3 amino acids: CASSLGGLAASYEQYF. CDR3 DNA: TGTGCCAGCAGCTTGGGAGGGCTAGCGGCCTCCTACGAGCAGTACTTC.

The rearrangement joins TRBV29-1 to TRBJ2-7, with 11 bases lining up with TRBD2. The CDR3 covers 17 residues. The junction had 8 bases not matched to a gene; V was cut back by 0 bases and J by 1 base. Germline V gene sequence: CDR1 SQVTM, CDR2 ANQGSEA. The CDR3 region is CSVEDRKLAGASYEQYF. The CDR3 DNA reads TGCAGCGTTGAAGATAGGAAACTAGCGGGGGCGTCCTACGAGCAGTACTTC.

A few counts support this clonotype. The chain combines TRBV9 with TRBJ2-3; 12 nucleotides align to TRBD2. Germline loops: CDR1 SGDLS, CDR2 YYNGEE. There are 16 residues in the CDR3. With 3 bases clipped from V and 4 bases from J, the junction kept 6 bases outside the gene matches. The chain's CDR3 is CASSAHGTSGSDTQYF. The CDR3 DNA follows: TGTGCCAGCAGCGCCCACGGGACTAGCGGGTCAGATACGCAGTATTTT.

V is TRBV7-9 and J is TRBJ2-1, with D possibly being TRBD2 (6 bases). Trimming took off 4 bases at V and 0 bases at J, with 10 bases between the two ends. This CDR3 contains 15 residues. Per the germline V gene, CDR1 is SEHNR and CDR2 is FQNEAQ (reference sequence). The CDR3 region is CASSSGTYSYNEQFF. The CDR3 DNA sequence: TGTGCCAGCAGCTCAGGGACTTACTCCTACAATGAGCAGTTCTTC.

The V call is TRBV16, the J call TRBJ2-1, with 7 positions matching TRBD2. J gave up 3 bases and V 1 base, and 3 bases lay outside the gene matches. Germline CDR1 and CDR2: KGHSY and FQNENV. The CDR3 is 15 residues long. In nucleotides, the CDR3 is TGTGCCAGCAGCCAATTGGGCGGGAGCTACAATGAGCAGTTCTTC. It translates to CASSQLGGSYNEQFF.

This chain uses TRBV30 with TRBJ2-1; 15 nucleotides match TRBD2. The CDR3 runs to 18 residues. Looked up from germline, CDR1 is GTSNPN and CDR2 is SVGIG (reference sequence). V shed 4 bases and J 8 bases; nucleotides not matched to a gene: 15. In nucleotides, the CDR3 is TGTGCCTGGACTTATACCGGGACTAGCGGGAGGTGGTTGGATGAGCAGTTCTTC. This translates into CAWTYTGTSGRWLDEQFF.

The chain employs TRBV6-1 and TRBJ2-1, with D possibly matching TRBD2 (6 bases). Trimming removed 2 bases from V and 3 bases from J, with 17 bases in between. Germline values: CDR1 MNHNS, CDR2 SASEGT. The CDR3 length is 17 residues. In DNA, the CDR3 is TGTGCCAGCAGTGAATTCTTTCGAGGGAGGATCTACAATGAGCAGTTCTTC. It translates to CASSEFFRGRIYNEQFF.

The chain recombines TRBV20-1 with TRBJ2-2, with no clear D. The germline gives CDR1 DFQATT, CDR2 SNEGSKA (reference sequence). This CDR3 contains 17 residues. V lost 0 bases and J 4 bases, leaving 18 bases between the germline ends. The DNA for the CDR3 is TGCAGTGCTAGAGATCCCGCAGCCTCGATACTCACCGGGGAGCTGTTTTTT. This encodes CSARDPAASILTGELFF.

The chain has TRBV3-1 and TRBJ2-5; 9 nucleotides line up with TRBD2. The CDR3 length is 16 residues. V lost 0 bases to trimming and J lost 5 bases; unmatched junction nucleotides: 7. The germline gives CDR1 LGHDT, CDR2 YNNKEL (reference sequence). CDR3 bases: TGTGCCAGCAGCCAAGACCCAGCGGGAGGATACGAGACCCAGTACTTC. Amino acid sequence: CASSQDPAGGYETQYF.

The gene calls are TRBV3-1 and TRBJ2-5; TRBD2 matches 7 bases. CDR3 length: 14 residues. Germline CDR1 is LGHDT and CDR2 is YNNKEL (reference sequence). V lost 5 bases and J lost 5; bases outside the gene matches: 8. In DNA form, the CDR3 reads TGTGCCAGCAGCGATGCGGGAGTATACGAGACCCAGTACTTC. Amino acid sequence: CASSDAGVYETQYF.

CDR3 in DNA: TGTGCCAGCAGCCAAGACGGCCGGAGGTTACAAGAGACCCAGTACTTC. Protein sequence: CASSQDGRRLQETQYF. The chain joins TRBV12-3 or TRBV12-4 to TRBJ2-5; maybe TRBD2 (5 bases). Trimming stripped 6 bases from V and 2 bases from J, with 19 bases between. The CDR3 is 16 amino acids.

Details on this clonotype: The junction differs from germline at one of its ends, possibly a read error. V usage is TRBV9 and J usage is TRBJ1-3, with D unclear. Per germline, CDR1 SGDLS and CDR2 YYNGEE. The CDR3 has 13 residues. This CDR3 reads CASTDYSENTIYF. The CDR3 DNA sequence: TGTGCCAGCACCGATTATTCTGAAAACACCATATATTTT.

In regard to this clonotype: Mismatch with germline at one junction end may stem from a read error. CDR3 DNA sequence: TGTGCCAGCAGCTTAGGCGCGCGGAACACTGAAGTTTTCTTT. This gives the protein CASSLGARNTEVFF. The rearrangement joins TRBV11-2 to TRBJ1-1; D is ambiguous. The CDR3 is 14 amino acids. The germline CDR1 and CDR2 sequences are SGHAT and FQNNGV.

The rearrangement uses TRBV7-9 and TRBJ2-7; D is ambiguous. CDR3 length equals 14 residues. The V end lost 1 base, the J end lost 7 bases, and 14 bases lay between the germline ends. Germline values: CDR1 SEHNR, CDR2 FQNEAQ (reference sequence). In nucleotides, the CDR3 is TGTGCCAGCAGCTTAGAAGAGACCCCGTGGGAGCAGTACTTC. Translating gives CASSLEETPWEQYF. Together with reference TRBV7-9 and TRBJ2-7, the CDR3 gives the full variable domain: DTGVSQNPRHKITKRGQNVTFRCDPISEHNRLYWYRQTLGQGPEFLTYFQNEAQLEKSRLLSDRFSAERPKGSFSTLEIQRTEQGDSAMYLCASSLEETPWEQYFGPGTRLTVT.

The chain is built from TRBV29-1 and TRBJ2-2; D is unclear. Trimming shortened V by 6 bases and J by 0 bases, and 8 bases separated the two germline ends. CDR1 is SQVTM, CDR2 ANQGSEA, per germline. The CDR3 loop spans 13 amino acids. The CDR3 spells CSVGRSNTGELFF. CDR3 DNA: TGCAGCGTCGGACGATCGAACACCGGGGAGCTGTTTTTT.

Of note for this clonotype: Relative to the germline gene, one junction end is altered; a read error may explain this. The chain links TRBV13 to TRBJ2-7; 10 bases map to TRBD2. This CDR3 has 16 amino acids. Germline V CDR1 and CDR2: PRHDT, FYEKMQ (reference sequence). The CDR3 nucleotides read TGTGCCAGCAGCTCCAACCCGGCTAGCGGGAGACGGGAGCGGTACTTC. Translated: CASSSNPASGRRERYF.

This sequence joins TRBV4-2 and TRBJ2-1; tentatively, D is TRBD2 (5 bases). This CDR3 has 14 residues. V lost 0 bases and J lost 9, with 12 bases in between. Germline CDR1 reads LGHNA; CDR2 reads YNFKEQ. The CDR3 here is CASSQETSGPEQFF. DNA for the CDR3: TGTGCCAGCAGCCAAGAGACGAGCGGCCCTGAGCAGTTCTTC.

The rearrangement links TRBV20-1 to TRBJ2-7; a possible D gene is TRBD1 (6 bases). In germline, CDR1 is DFQATT, CDR2 SNEGSKA (reference sequence). The CDR3 is made up of 12 amino acids. CDR3 coding DNA: TGCAGGGGACAAAATAATCTCTACGAGCAGTACTTC. Residues: CRGQNNLYEQYF.

CDR3 sequence reads: CASSRWTGGESAQETQYF. For the CDR3, the DNA is TGTGCCAGCAGTCGTTGGACAGGGGGCGAAAGCGCTCAAGAGACCCAGTACTTC. The genes are TRBV28 and TRBJ2-5, with 11 bases lining up with TRBD1. V shed 5 bases and J 2 bases; nucleotides not matched to a gene: 13. CDR3 length: 18 residues. Germline CDR1 MDHEN, CDR2 SYDVKM. Full variable domain (outside the CDR3, taken from reference TRBV28 and TRBJ2-5): DVKVTQSSRYLVKRTGEKVFLECVQDMDHENMFWYRQDPGLGLRLIYFSYDVKMKEKGDIPEGYSVSREKKERFSLILESASTNQTSMYLCASSRWTGGESAQETQYFGPGTRLLVL.

This rearrangement joins TRBV5-4 to TRBJ2-7; D is ambiguous. Germline-derived CDR1 and CDR2 are SGHNT and YYREEE (reference sequence). This CDR3 has 12 residues. Trimming pared 4 bases from V and 5 bases from J, leaving 10 bases between. The CDR3 reads CASSPGVHEQYF. The CDR3 DNA follows: TGTGCCAGCAGCCCTGGGGTCCACGAGCAGTACTTC.

This chain links TRBV6-5 with TRBJ2-2, with D possibly called TRBD1 or TRBD2 (5 bases each). This CDR3 spans 14 amino acids. Per germline, CDR1 MNHEY and CDR2 SVGAGI. Trimming cost V 8 bases and J 4 bases, with 14 bases left between them. The DNA for the CDR3 is TGTGCCAGCCGCTGGTGGGACCCCACCGGGGAGCTGTTTTTT. Amino acid sequence: CASRWWDPTGELFF.